These 17 T cell receptor beta chains share one sample of origin, sequenced in a study of tumor-infiltrating lymphocytes in localized non-small cell lung cancer. Repertoires were generated with immunoSEQ multiplex PCR, while TCRdb's copy carries only in-frame clones and drops some. This sample yields more than 12,000 clones, of which 75% to 85% are seen a single time; around 2.5% belongs to the top ten. What was sequenced was lung tumor tissue. These receptors originate from a human donor with non-small cell lung cancer.

V and J are TRBV30 and TRBJ1-3; D is perhaps TRBD1 (6 bases). Germline CDR1 is GTSNPN and CDR2 is SVGIG (reference sequence). V lost 5 bases and J lost 2, with 10 bases in between. This CDR3 is 13 amino acids long. CDR3: CAWLGGTGNTIYF. The CDR3 nucleotides read TGTGCCTGGCTAGGGGGTACTGGAAACACCATATATTTT. Full variable domain (rest looked up from reference TRBV30 and TRBJ1-3): SQTIHQWPATLVQPVGSPLSLECTVEGTSNPNLYWYRQAAGRGLQLLFYSVGIGQISSEVPQNLSASRPQDRQFILSSKKLLLSDSGFYLCAWLGGTGNTIYFGEGSWLTVV.

This chain joins TRBV4-1 and TRBJ1-2; 8 bases are a match to TRBD1. Germline V gives CDR1 MGHRA, CDR2 YSYEKL. Trimming took 0 bases from V and 3 from J; bases not matched to a gene: 9. The CDR3 is made up of 17 amino acids. The CDR3 DNA reads TGCGCCAGCAGCCAAGAAGGGGCACAGGGGGGCTACTATGGCTACACCTTC. Translated, it gives CASSQEGAQGGYYGYTF.

The chain couples TRBV9 to TRBJ1-5; D is perhaps TRBD1 (5 bases). The CDR3 has 15 residues. Germline CDR1 and CDR2: SGDLS and YYNGEE. The V gene lost 1 base and the J gene lost 3 bases, with 11 bases spanning the gap. CDR3 in amino acids: CASSVSGGFNQPQHF. The CDR3 region has the DNA TGTGCCAGCAGCGTATCGGGGGGATTCAATCAGCCCCAGCATTTT.

This sequence joins TRBV7-2 and TRBJ2-5; 9 bases map to TRBD2. Trimming at V came to 5 bases and at J to 4 bases, leaving 11 bases not matched to a gene. The CDR3 is made up of 16 amino acids. From germline, CDR1 is SGHTA and CDR2 FQGNSA. The CDR3 DNA is TGTGCCAGCAGCCCCCCTGGGCGGGAGGGCCCAGAGACCCAGTACTTC. Its protein is CASSPPGREGPETQYF.

This chain joins TRBV10-3 and TRBJ1-1, with 10 bases matching TRBD1. CDR3 length: 14 amino acids. Germline V gene sequence: CDR1 ENHRY, CDR2 SYGVKD. V was pared by 8 bases and J by 3 bases, with 6 bases of the junction left unmatched. Here the CDR3 DNA reads TGTGCCATCCAGGGGGGACAGGGGTACACTGAAGCTTTCTTT. Protein product: CAIQGGQGYTEAFF.

The CDR3 DNA follows: TGTGCCAGCAGCCGGGACCAGCTAACTGAAGCTTTCTTT. It codes for CASSRDQLTEAFF. The chain recombines TRBV7-8 with TRBJ1-1; maybe TRBD1 (5 bases). The V end lost 5 bases, the J end lost 5 bases, and 12 bases lay between the germline ends. The CDR3 spans 13 residues. The germline V gene has CDR1 SGHVS and CDR2 FQNEAQ.

The rearrangement joins TRBV7-2 to TRBJ2-6; D is undetermined. Germline assignment: CDR1 SGHTA and CDR2 FQGNSA. The CDR3 runs 15 residues. Deletions cut 5 bases from V and 0 bases from J, with 8 bases between. DNA of the CDR3: TGTGCCAGCAGCCCACGAGTCTCTGGGGCCAACGTCCTGACTTTC. Residues: CASSPRVSGANVLTF.

The chain carries TRBV6-6 and TRBJ1-5; D not certain. Germline assignment: CDR1 MNHNY and CDR2 SVGAGI (reference sequence). This CDR3 comprises 15 residues. Trimming cost V 8 bases and J 2 bases, with 16 bases left between them. Written as DNA, the CDR3 is TGTGCCAGCGGTACTCATGTAGGTGGCAATCAGCCCCAGCATTTT. Translation: CASGTHVGGNQPQHF.

This chain connects TRBV11-2 to TRBJ2-7, with D perhaps matching TRBD1 (6 bases). The CDR3 is made up of 15 amino acids. Trimming left V 0 bases short and J 3 bases short, with 12 bases between. CDR1 is SGHAT and CDR2 is FQNNGV in the germline V gene. DNA for the CDR3: TGTGCCAGCAGCTTAGATCGGGTACAGGGCTACGAGCAGTACTTC. It specifies CASSLDRVQGYEQYF.

A single count supports this clone. The gene calls are TRBV27 and TRBJ1-1, with D possibly matching TRBD1 (5 bases). Trimming removed 3 bases from V and 1 base from J, with 6 bases in between. This CDR3 comprises 13 residues. Germline values: CDR1 MNHEY, CDR2 SMNVEV (reference sequence). CDR3 residues: CASSFTGNTEAFF. The CDR3 bases are TGTGCCAGCAGTTTCACAGGGAACACTGAAGCTTTCTTT.

The genes are TRBV5-1 and TRBJ2-1, with 12 bases matching TRBD2. Looked up from germline, CDR1 is SGHRS and CDR2 is YFSETQ. V shed 2 bases and J 6 bases; nucleotides not matched to a gene: 9. There are 17 residues in the CDR3. This chain's CDR3 is CASSFGASSGRGNEQFF. The CDR3 DNA is TGCGCCAGCAGCTTTGGAGCTTCTAGCGGGAGGGGCAATGAGCAGTTCTTC.

A word on this clone: Sequence at one end of the junction differs from germline and may be a read error. CDR3: CASSLEVGGQSGRDF. The CDR3 nucleotides read TGTGCCAGCAGCTTGGAGGTCGGAGGGCAAAGCGGGCGAGACTTC. The chain joins TRBV5-5 to TRBJ2-7; D is perhaps TRBD2 (6 bases). The CDR3 runs to 15 residues. Germline CDR1 SGHKS, CDR2 YYEKEE (reference sequence).

A remark on this clone: Being one base from a much bigger clone, this may be a read error. The gene calls are TRBV9 and TRBJ2-2; 7 bases line up with TRBD2. The V segment lost 1 base and the J segment 2 bases; nucleotides outside the gene matches: 2. Germline CDR1 reads SGDLS; CDR2 reads YYNGEE. The CDR3 spans 15 residues. The CDR3 nucleotides are TGTGCCAGCAGCGTATGGGGGGGAAACACCGGGGAGCTGTTTTTT. Translated, it gives CASSVWGGNTGELFF.

The chain employs TRBV7-2 and TRBJ2-3, with unresolved D. The CDR3 spans 13 residues. Germline V gives CDR1 SGHTA, CDR2 FQGNSA. The V end lost 2 bases, the J end lost 5 bases, and 8 bases lay between the germline ends. The CDR3 bases are TGTGCCAGCAGCTTAAACACCGGAGATACGCAGTATTTT. This sequence encodes CASSLNTGDTQYF.

CDR3 sequence: CASRIGTSGRYEQYF. The CDR3 nucleotides are TGTGCCAGCAGGATCGGGACTAGCGGGAGGTACGAGCAGTACTTC. The J gene is TRBJ2-5, the V gene TRBV6-6; 15 bases map to TRBD2. The DNA matches TRBJ2-7 better at its end, which makes the J call doubtful. The CDR3 totals 15 residues. CDR1 MNHNY and CDR2 SVGAGI come from the germline V gene (reference sequence).

The chain links TRBV29-1 to TRBJ2-5, with 8 bases that match TRBD1. With 3 bases clipped from V and 5 bases from J, the junction kept 5 bases outside the gene matches. Germline V gene lookup returns CDR1 SQVTM and CDR2 ANQGSEA. The CDR3 length is 13 residues. The CDR3 loop is CSVDRGLGETQYF. CDR3 sequence (DNA): TGCAGCGTTGACAGGGGGCTGGGGGAGACCCAGTACTTC.

V and J are TRBV5-4 and TRBJ2-5; D might be TRBD2 (5 bases). Germline lookup yields CDR1 SGHNT and CDR2 YYREEE (reference sequence). The CDR3 covers 14 residues. Trimming stripped 4 bases from V and 2 bases from J, with 12 bases between. The CDR3 protein is CASSVPSKQETQYF. The DNA of the CDR3 is TGTGCCAGCAGCGTCCCTAGCAAACAAGAGACCCAGTACTTC.